The rows below give T cell receptor beta chains drawn from one sample of a study of cytomegalovirus exposure and HLA in healthy donors. Here immunoSEQ multiplex PCR was the method, and the copy in TCRdb shows in-frame clones only, minus some. Its table records 150,000 to 200,000 clones. The source material was PBMCs. These receptors were taken from a man aged 30 to 45 in good health and CMV-seronegative. Both conserved end residues are part of each CDR3. D genes are given only for firm matches.

CASSPGGGRSYEQYF,TGTGCCAGCAGCCCCGGGGGAGGGAGGTCCTACGAGCAGTACTTC,TRBD2,TRBV7-9,TRBJ2-7
CASSYLGQSIYGYTF,TGTGCCAGCAGTTACCTCGGACAGAGCATCTATGGCTACACCTTC,NA,TRBV6-5,TRBJ1-2
CASSPTSVSYEQYF,TGTGCCAGCAGTCCGACTAGCGTCTCCTACGAGCAGTACTTC,TRBD2,TRBV28,TRBJ2-7
CASSRDSGELFF,TGTGCCAGCAGCCGAGACAGCGGGGAGCTGTTTTTT,NA,TRBV7-9,TRBJ2-2
CASSFSLQGGDYEQYF,TGTGCCAGCAGCTTCTCTCTACAGGGAGGGGACTACGAGCAGTACTTC,NA,TRBV7-9,TRBJ2-7
CASSQDRGAENQPQHF,TGCGCCAGCAGCCAAGATCGGGGGGCCGAGAATCAGCCCCAGCATTTT,NA,TRBV4-1,TRBJ1-5
CASSQGQGDIQYF,TGTGCCAGCAGCCAAGGACAAGGGGACATTCAGTACTTC,NA,TRBV4-2,TRBJ2-4
CATSRGAGGPETQYF,TGTGCCACCAGCAGAGGAGCGGGGGGCCCAGAGACCCAGTACTTC,TRBD2,TRBV15,TRBJ2-5
CASSLPGLAGSTGELFF,TGCGCCAGCAGCTTGCCGGGACTAGCGGGGAGCACCGGGGAGCTGTTTTTT,TRBD2,TRBV5-1,TRBJ2-2
CSVAGGALMDQPQHF,TGCAGCGTTGCAGGGGGCGCATTGATGGATCAGCCCCAGCATTTT,TRBD1,TRBV29-1,TRBJ1-5
CASSPGISGSLWADTQYF,TGCGCCAGCAGTCCCGGGATTAGCGGGAGTTTATGGGCAGATACGCAGTATTTT,TRBD2,TRBV5-1,TRBJ2-3
CASSQEEGAPGEQYF,TGCGCCAGCAGCCAAGAAGAGGGGGCTCCAGGCGAGCAGTACTTC,TRBD1,TRBV4-1,TRBJ2-7
CASSIDRDSPWTQHF,TGTGCCAGTAGTATAGACCGGGACAGCCCCTGGACCCAGCATTTT,TRBD1,TRBV19,TRBJ1-5
CASSREPGQGEQPQHF,TGCGCCAGCAGCCGCGAACCGGGACAGGGCGAACAGCCCCAGCATTTT,TRBD1,TRBV4-1,TRBJ1-5
CASTHWWGSSYEQYF,TGTGCCAGCACCCATTGGTGGGGCAGCTCCTACGAGCAGTACTTC,NA,TRBV5-6,TRBJ2-7
CASSFEVTYEQYF,TGTGCCAGCAGCTTTGAGGTGACCTACGAGCAGTACTTC,NA,TRBV11-2,TRBJ2-7
CASGWGQGNNEQFF,TGTGCCAGTGGCTGGGGACAGGGGAACAATGAGCAGTTCTTC,TRBD1,TRBV19,TRBJ2-1
CASDLDGTGNTGELFF,TGTGCCAGCGACCTCGATGGGACAGGGAACACCGGGGAGCTGTTTTTT,TRBD1,TRBV9,TRBJ2-2
CASSSYSRGADTQYF,TGTGCCAGCAGTTCTTATTCCAGGGGTGCAGATACGCAGTATTTT,NA,TRBV7-3,TRBJ2-3
CASSSTSGSSYNEQFF,TGTGCCAGCAGCTCGACTAGCGGGAGCTCCTACAATGAGCAGTTCTTC,TRBD2,TRBV7-9,TRBJ2-1
CASSIRGNAGGTEAFF,TGTGCCAGTAGTATACGGGGCAACGCGGGGGGCACTGAAGCTTTCTTT,NA,TRBV19,TRBJ1-1
CSARQETQYF,TGCAGTGCTCGCCAAGAGACCCAGTACTTC,NA,TRBV20-1,TRBJ2-5
CASRPRLGGGETQYF,TGTGCCAGCAGACCCCGCCTCGGCGGCGGGGAGACCCAGTACTTC,NA,TRBV6-5,TRBJ2-5
CATNQGVGETQYF,TGTGCCACCAATCAGGGGGTCGGAGAGACCCAGTACTTC,TRBD1,TRBV2,TRBJ2-5
CASSSGTGTYEQYF,TGTGCCAGCAGCTCTGGGACAGGGACCTACGAGCAGTACTTC,TRBD1,TRBV7-6,TRBJ2-7
CAWSVLAGGNEQFF,TGTGCCTGGAGTGTACTAGCGGGGGGCAATGAGCAGTTCTTC,TRBD2,TRBV30,TRBJ2-1
CASRQTGNSYEQYF,TGTGCCAGCAGGCAGACAGGGAATTCCTACGAGCAGTACTTC,TRBD1,TRBV6-5,TRBJ2-7
CASSRLSGSYEQYF,TGTGCCAGCAGCCGACTAAGCGGTTCCTACGAGCAGTACTTC,NA,TRBV5-4,TRBJ2-7
CASSQVTVLSSYEQYF,TGCGCCAGCAGCCAAGTAACAGTCCTGAGCTCCTACGAGCAGTACTTC,NA,TRBV4-1,TRBJ2-7